This T cell receptor beta chain stems from a study of cytomegalovirus exposure and HLA in healthy donors. Study details: Samples from HLA-typed donors yielded around 79 million unique TCRs in an early data release. Of the donors genotyped, several hundred in all, 81% fell in the Caucasian-associated ancestry cluster.

Researchers ran the PCR with 60 Vbeta and 13 Jbeta primers. The method was immunoSEQ multiplex PCR; TCRdb's version includes in-frame clones alone and lacks a portion of them. The sample includes under 200,000 clones, under 80% of them seen just once. Study-level findings and limits: Rarity held for most TCR sequences, but there were some public TCRs that occurred in many donors.

With regard to this clone: Its antigen is not known.

Germline V gene sequence: CDR1 SGHRS, CDR2 YFSETQ. This CDR3 contains 18 residues. The ends were cut back, 0 bases at V and 0 bases at J, with 16 bases in the middle. This clonotype was sampled from a man aged 35 to 55 in good health and CMV-seronegative. The specimen was PBMCs. This sequence joins TRBV5-1 and TRBJ2-1; no firm D call. This CDR3 reads CASSLDVPGGSSYNEQFF. CDR3 in DNA: TGCGCCAGCAGCTTGGATGTTCCCGGCGGAAGCTCCTACAATGAGCAGTTCTTC.